This is a list of T cell receptor beta chains from one sample in a study of blood T cell repertoires in COVID-19. Assay used: immunoSEQ multiplex PCR; TCRdb lists only in-frame clones, some missing. The sample carries around 300,000 clones, roughly 90% recorded once. Sequenced material: peripheral blood. The receptors come from a woman between 45 and 65 years old with active or convalescent COVID-19. Both conserved end residues are part of each CDR3. The D gene is left open where the match is weak. Where a row states a size, it is once, few, many or the class of an expanded clone; other rows omit it.

clone_size,d_call,j_call,v_call,cdr3_aa,cdr3_nt
.,.,TRBJ2-5,TRBV2,CASKTDRGRGTQYF,TGTGCCAGCAAAACGGACCGGGGTCGGGGGACCCAGTACTTC
.,TRBD1,TRBJ1-5,TRBV27,CASSSTYPGQVVFNRQPQHF,TGTGCCAGCAGTTCCACCTACCCTGGACAGGTGGTTTTTAATCGTCAGCCCCAGCATTTT
.,.,TRBJ1-1,TRBV6-4,CASSDKRGGDTEAFF,TGTGCCAGCAGTGACAAAAGGGGAGGGGACACTGAAGCTTTCTTT
once,TRBD1,TRBJ1-4,TRBV30,CAWGTGQGEKLFF,TGTGCCTGGGGGACAGGGCAGGGTGAAAAACTGTTTTTT
once,.,TRBJ1-1,TRBV7-2,CASSLGLMNTEAFF,TGTGCCAGCAGCTTGGGGCTGATGAACACTGAAGCTTTCTTT
once,TRBD1,TRBJ1-2,TRBV3-1/TRBV3-2,CASSQGAGTGSTF,TGTGCCAGCAGCCAAGGAGCCGGGACAGGTAGCACCTTC
.,.,TRBJ1-5,TRBV28,CASIVGAVDQPQHF,TGTGCCAGCATAGTAGGGGCTGTCGATCAGCCCCAGCATTTT
.,.,TRBJ2-5,TRBV7-6,CASSLVRILQGRETQYF,TGTGCCAGCAGCTTAGTTAGGATATTACAGGGTCGAGAGACCCAGTACTTC
.,.,TRBJ1-2,TRBV30,CAFSGDLYGYTF,TGTGCCTTCTCTGGAGACCTCTATGGCTACACCTTC
.,TRBD1,TRBJ1-4,TRBV2,CASSTFRDRGDEKLFF,TGTGCCAGCAGCACGTTCCGGGACAGGGGTGATGAAAAACTGTTTTTT
.,.,TRBJ2-1,TRBV24-1,CATSERFSPNEQFF,TGTGCCACCAGTGAGCGATTTTCCCCCAATGAGCAGTTCTTC
.,TRBD1,TRBJ2-7,TRBV9,CASSPGQGAGYEQYF,TGTGCCAGCAGCCCGGGACAGGGGGCGGGTTACGAGCAGTACTTC
.,.,TRBJ2-2,TRBV15,CATSRETGSNTGELFF,TGTGCCACCAGCAGAGAGACAGGATCGAACACCGGGGAGCTGTTTTTT
.,.,TRBJ2-7,TRBV21-1,CASSKKRSGTREDYEQYF,TGTGCCAGCAGCAAAAAACGCTCGGGGACACGGGAGGACTACGAGCAGTACTTC
.,.,TRBJ2-5,TRBV21-1,CASTEPNRKETQYF,TGTGCCAGCACGGAACCCAACAGGAAGGAGACCCAGTACTTC
.,.,TRBJ1-1,TRBV20-1,CRVGVNTEAFF,TGCAGAGTCGGGGTGAACACTGAAGCTTTCTTT
many,TRBD1,TRBJ2-1,TRBV6-2/TRBV6-3,CASSYSSPGQGWDEQFF,TGTGCCAGCAGTTACTCGTCGCCTGGACAGGGATGGGATGAGCAGTTCTTC
.,.,TRBJ1-2,TRBV7-2,CASSSMTLGVYGYTF,TGTGCCAGCAGCTCCATGACTCTAGGGGTCTATGGCTACACCTTC
.,.,TRBJ1-5,TRBV3-1/TRBV3-2,CASSQREGLPQHF,TGTGCCAGCAGCCAAAGGGAGGGCCTACCCCAGCATTTT
.,.,TRBJ1-4,TRBV27,CASSLVGEGEKLFF,TGTGCCAGCAGTTTAGTCGGGGAAGGTGAAAAACTGTTTTTT
.,.,TRBJ2-5,TRBV19,CASSPPGETQYF,TGTGCCAGTAGCCCACCCGGGGAGACCCAGTACTTC
few,.,TRBJ1-2,TRBV15,CATSRVPGAIYGYTF,TGTGCCACCAGCAGAGTGCCAGGGGCGATATATGGCTACACCTTC
.,.,TRBJ1-6,TRBV9,CASSVATESPLHF,TGTGCCAGCAGCGTAGCTACCGAATCACCCCTCCACTTT
.,.,TRBJ2-1,TRBV6-5,CASSYGGRGLPEQFF,TGTGCCAGCAGTTATGGTGGCAGGGGATTACCTGAGCAGTTCTTC
.,.,TRBJ2-2,TRBV7-9,CASSQEGIHTGELFF,TGTGCCAGCAGCCAGGAGGGGATACACACCGGGGAGCTGTTTTTT
.,TRBD1,TRBJ2-7,TRBV24-1,CATSDRQGESYEQYF,TGTGCCACCAGTGATCGACAGGGGGAAAGTTACGAGCAGTACTTC